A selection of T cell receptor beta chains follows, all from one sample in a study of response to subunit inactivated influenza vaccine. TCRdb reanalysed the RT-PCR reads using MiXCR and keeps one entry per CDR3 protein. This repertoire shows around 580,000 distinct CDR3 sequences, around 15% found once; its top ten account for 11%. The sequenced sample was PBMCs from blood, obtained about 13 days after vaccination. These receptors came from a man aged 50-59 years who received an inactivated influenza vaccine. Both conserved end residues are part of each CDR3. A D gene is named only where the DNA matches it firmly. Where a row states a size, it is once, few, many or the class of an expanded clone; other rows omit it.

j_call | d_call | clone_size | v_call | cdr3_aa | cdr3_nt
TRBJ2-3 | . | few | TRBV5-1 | CASSRAEAGDTQYF | TGCGCCAGCAGTCGAGCGGAGGCGGGGGATACGCAGTATTTT
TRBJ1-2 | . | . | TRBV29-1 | CSVEDRGRGSYGYTF | TGCAGCGTTGAAGATCGGGGACGGGGAAGCTATGGCTACACCTTC
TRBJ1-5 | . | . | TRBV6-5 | CASSYGVHQPQHF | TGTGCCAGCAGTTACGGAGTCCATCAGCCCCAGCATTTT
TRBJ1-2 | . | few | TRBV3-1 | CASSQDPAGGYTF | TGTGCCAGCAGCCAAGATCCAGCCGGGGGCTACACCTTC
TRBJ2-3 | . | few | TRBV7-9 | CASSLVVFPDTQYF | TGTGCCAGCAGCTTAGTTGTCTTCCCAGATACGCAGTATTTT
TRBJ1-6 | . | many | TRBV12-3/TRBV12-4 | CASTDTYNSPLHF | TGTGCCAGCACGGACACGTATAATTCACCCCTCCACTTT
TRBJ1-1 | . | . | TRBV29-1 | CSVHNPWTTEAFF | TGCAGCGTTCACAACCCATGGACCACTGAAGCTTTCTTT
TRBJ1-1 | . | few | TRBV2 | CASRLGITEAFF | TGTGCCAGCCGGCTCGGGATCACTGAAGCTTTCTTT
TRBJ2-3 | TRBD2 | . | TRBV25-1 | CASSLQGASGDTQYF | TGTGCCAGCAGTCTCCAAGGGGCTAGCGGAGATACGCAGTATTTT
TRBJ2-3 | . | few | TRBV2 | CASSNGAASDTQYF | TGTGCCAGCAGTAATGGAGCGGCGTCAGATACGCAGTATTTT
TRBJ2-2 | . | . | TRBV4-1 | CASSQGVVGTPLF | TGCGCCAGCAGCCAAGGAGTTGTGGGGACCCCTCTCTTT
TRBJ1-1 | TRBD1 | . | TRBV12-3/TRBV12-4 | CASSFNPGGTEAFF | TGTGCCAGCAGCTTTAATCCAGGGGGCACTGAAGCTTTCTTT
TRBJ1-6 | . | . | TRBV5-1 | CASSVDTVDDSPLHF | TGCGCCAGCAGCGTGGACACCGTTGATGATTCACCCCTCCACTTT
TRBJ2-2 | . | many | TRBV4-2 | CASSQHTNTGELFF | TGTGCCAGCAGCCAGCACACGAACACCGGGGAGCTGTTTTTT
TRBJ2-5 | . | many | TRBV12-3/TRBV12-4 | CASSRGTLGTQYF | TGTGCCAGCAGTCGGGGGACCCTGGGGACCCAGTACTTC
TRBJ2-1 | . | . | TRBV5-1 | CASSLDGRTSSYNEQFF | TGCGCCAGCAGCTTGGATGGCAGAACGAGCTCCTACAATGAGCAGTTCTTC
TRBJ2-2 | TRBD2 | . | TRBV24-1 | CATSGTSLGNTGELFF | TGTGCCACCAGCGGGACTAGCCTAGGGAACACCGGGGAGCTGTTTTTT
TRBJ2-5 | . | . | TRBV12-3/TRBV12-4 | CASSSLGDQYF | TGTGCCAGCAGTTCGCTGGGAGACCAGTACTTC
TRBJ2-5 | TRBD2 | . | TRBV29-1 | CSVERTSGARQETQYF | TGCAGCGTTGAGAGGACTAGCGGAGCGCGCCAAGAGACCCAGTACTTC
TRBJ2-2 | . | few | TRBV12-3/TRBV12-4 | CATGTFANTGELFF | TGTGCCACCGGGACCTTCGCGAACACCGGGGAGCTGTTTTTT
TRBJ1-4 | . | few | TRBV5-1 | CASSKGDSGAEKLFF | TGCGCCAGCAGCAAGGGAGACAGCGGAGCCGAAAAACTGTTTTTT
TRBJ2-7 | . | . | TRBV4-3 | CASSQESQRSYEQYF | TGCGCCAGCAGCCAAGAGTCACAGAGGTCGTACGAGCAGTACTTC
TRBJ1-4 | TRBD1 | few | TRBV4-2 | CASSKGQGAGEKLFF | TGTGCCAGCAGCAAGGGACAGGGGGCCGGTGAAAAACTGTTTTTT
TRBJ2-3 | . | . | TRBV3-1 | CASSQLQGSQDTQYF | TGTGCCAGCAGCCAGCTCCAGGGGTCTCAAGATACGCAGTATTTT